Ten or more counts support the clone carrying this TCR beta chain. Its matching antigen is unknown. Patients sequenced had flow cytometry evidence of CD8+CD57+ cell expansion. TCR beta VDJ combinations and CDR3 sequences were profiled from genomic DNA. A single record per CDR3 protein comes from TCRdb applying MiXCR to the reads. The profile shows about 120,000 distinct CDR3 sequences, about 40% of them singletons. This sample is drawn from a study of CD8+CD57+ T cells in acquired aplastic anemia. Study results and caveats: CD8+ Simpson's diversity showed no significant patient-control difference.

This CDR3 is 16 amino acids long. Looked up from germline, CDR1 is LGHNA and CDR2 is YSLEER. The V end lost 0 bases, the J end lost 6 bases, and 18 bases lay between the germline ends. V is TRBV4-3 and J is TRBJ2-7; possibly TRBD1 or TRBD2 for D (5 bases each). The sequence derives from a human donor with aplastic anemia. The specimen sequenced was sorted CD4+, CD8+, or CD8+CD57+ T cells (not recorded which) from PBMCs. CDR3 DNA: TGCGCCAGCAGCCAAGAGCCTAACCGGGACGCTAGCGAGCAGTACTTC. This codes for CASSQEPNRDASEQYF.